This entry describes one T cell receptor (beta chain). Its antigen is unknown. The junction does not match germline at one end; this may be a read error. The second PCR ran roughly 6 to 11 cycles with a sample-barcoded 5' primer and J-beta primers. Each CDR3 protein gets one entry after TCRdb re-called the 5' RACE reads with MiXCR. The data hold 700,000 to 900,000 distinct CDR3 sequences, with more than 25% observed a single time. The sample comes from a study of blood T cells in healthy people across ages. Germline-derived CDR1 and CDR2 are SGHAT and FQNNGV. The CDR3 runs 15 residues. General observations from the study: The recorded TCR beta diversity per million T cells decreased in a roughly linear manner with age. Estimates based on one million T cells were treated as lower bounds.

Another study also made use of these data, one on T cells of mothers and their children.

Specimen: blood. This receptor was obtained from a boy between 10 and 17 years old in good health. The chain combines TRBV11-2 with TRBJ1-4; D is unclear. Here the CDR3 reads CASSIEGRAVEKLFF. CDR3 coding DNA: TGTGCCAGCAGCATAGAAGGGCGGGCGGTTGAAAAACTGTTTTTT.